This TCR beta chain was captured by sequencing in a study of STAT3 mutations in large granular lymphocyte leukemia. Notes on the study in general: Every T-LGLL patient had at least one immunodominant TCRbeta clonotype. A small but highly pathogenic clone may have been missed. Sampling intervals varied between patients and samples.

Produced via immunoSEQ multiplex PCR; TCRdb's table is partial and in-frame only. The table shows under 20,000 clones, with around 92% occurring only once. From germline, CDR1 is MNHEY and CDR2 SVGAGI. The CDR3 has 16 amino acids. The V gene lost 0 bases and the J gene lost 5 bases, with 11 bases spanning the gap. As for this clone: Its antigen remains unknown.

The chain has TRBV6-5 and TRBJ1-6; D call uncertain. Sequencing was carried out using peripheral blood mononuclear cells. This clonotype was obtained from a man aged 55 to 70 with T-cell large granular lymphocyte leukemia. Some clones in this sample may be carry-over from other donors' samples. CDR3: CASSYSALEDNSPLHF. As DNA, the CDR3 is TGTGCCAGCAGTTACTCCGCTCTAGAGGATAATTCACCCCTCCACTTT.